The 8 T cell receptor beta chains below all came from one sample that was sequenced in a study of T cells after yellow fever vaccination. TCRdb independently ran MiXCR on the 5' RACE reads; one entry per CDR3 protein. This table holds 280,000 or so distinct CDR3 sequences, 8.7% found once. Sequencing was performed on CD4+ T cells sorted from PBMCs, taken 5 days after the yellow fever booster vaccination. Receptor source: a man between 18 and 35 years old who received the YFV17D yellow fever vaccine.

The V call is TRBV6-2 or TRBV6-3, the J call TRBJ2-1; TRBD2 agrees at 14 bases. This CDR3 contains 20 residues. CDR1 and CDR2 from the germline V gene are MNHEY and SVGEGT. V shed 5 bases, J shed 7 bases, and the junction held 19 bases outside the gene matches. The CDR3 sequence: CASSQNRLTSGGGYINEQFF. The CDR3 DNA sequence: TGTGCCAGCAGTCAGAACCGTCTGACTAGCGGGGGGGGCTATATTAATGAGCAGTTCTTC.

The V and J genes are TRBV29-1 and TRBJ1-2, with 10 bases matching TRBD1. The CDR3 loop spans 13 amino acids. Germline V gene lookup returns CDR1 SQVTM and CDR2 ANQGSEA. V lost 6 bases, J lost 4 bases, and 5 bases stayed unmatched. The CDR3 DNA is TGCAGCGTAGCCTGGACAGGGGGCTATGGCTACACCTTC. It encodes CSVAWTGGYGYTF.

Only a few counts were recorded for this clonotype. The V gene is TRBV5-1, the J gene TRBJ2-1; no clear D gene. Germline CDR1 and CDR2: SGHRS and YFSETQ. This CDR3 is 15 amino acids long. The ends were cut back, 4 bases at V and 8 bases at J, with 19 bases in the middle. The CDR3 coding sequence is TGCGCCAGCAGCGGCCGGTACAGAACCCTAGATGAGCAGTTCTTC. Its protein product is CASSGRYRTLDEQFF.

The chain links TRBV9 to TRBJ2-7, with D perhaps matching TRBD2 (6 bases). Trimming removed 2 bases from V and 2 bases from J, with 14 bases in between. Germline assignment: CDR1 SGDLS and CDR2 YYNGEE. The CDR3 length is 15 residues. CDR3 residues: CASSVRPGAPYEQYF. The DNA of the CDR3 is TGTGCCAGCAGCGTCCGACCGGGAGCCCCCTACGAGCAGTACTTC.

The genes are TRBV29-1 and TRBJ2-1, with D possibly being TRBD1 or TRBD2 (5 bases each). The germline CDR1 and CDR2 sequences are SQVTM and ANQGSEA. The CDR3 covers 14 residues. The V end was cut by 4 bases, the J end by 4 bases, with 14 bases between. The CDR3 sequence is CSVVRGTPYNEQFF. The CDR3 coding sequence is TGCAGCGTTGTAAGAGGGACCCCTTACAATGAGCAGTTCTTC.

The gene calls are TRBV19 and TRBJ1-6; D unresolved. Trimming pared 6 bases from V and 0 bases from J, leaving 18 bases between. There are 18 residues in the CDR3. CDR1 LNHDA and CDR2 SQIVND come from the germline V gene (reference sequence). CDR3 DNA: TGTGCCAGTAGGGCCTCGAGTGTTCGGAGCTCCTATAATTCACCCCTCCACTTT. It codes for CASRASSVRSSYNSPLHF. Together with reference TRBV19 and TRBJ1-6, the CDR3 gives the full variable domain: DGGITQSPKYLFRKEGQNVTLSCEQNLNHDAMYWYRQDPGQGLRLIYYSQIVNDFQKGDIAEGYSVSREKKESFPLTVTSAQKNPTAFYLCASRASSVRSSYNSPLHFGNGTRLTVT.

The chain employs TRBV5-6 and TRBJ2-3; D is unresolved. The length of the CDR3 is 15 residues. The germline CDR1 and CDR2 sequences are SGHDT and YYEEEE. V was cut by 6 bases and J by 3 bases, with 17 bases left in between. This CDR3 is CASTFSDIRTDTQYF. CDR3 sequence (DNA): TGTGCCAGCACCTTTTCTGACATTCGAACAGATACGCAGTATTTT.

This clonotype was seen more than once but under ten times. The chain has TRBV18 and TRBJ2-3; either TRBD1 or TRBD2 may supply D (6 bases each). CDR1 and CDR2 (germline): KGHSH, LQKENI. This CDR3 region has 16 residues. Trimming took 3 bases from V and 2 from J, leaving 15 bases between them. This CDR3 reads CASSPASPGATDTQYF. For the CDR3, the DNA is TGTGCCAGCTCACCCGCCAGCCCGGGGGCCACAGATACGCAGTATTTT.